What follows are 30 T cell receptor beta chains derived from one specimen sequenced in a study of cytomegalovirus exposure and HLA in healthy donors. This PCR relied on a set of 60 Vbeta primers and 13 Jbeta primers. Some clones are missing from TCRdb's copy, which holds only in-frame ones; the method was immunoSEQ multiplex PCR. The sample gives 200,000 to 250,000 clones, 60% to 80% of which show up once; 1.5% to 2% is in the top ten. The sequencing input was PBMCs. The source is a woman aged 25-40 years in good health and CMV-seronegative.

This clone was counted once. J is TRBJ1-2 and V is TRBV30, with TRBD1 matching 9 bases. The germline CDR1 and CDR2 sequences are GTSNPN and SVGIG (reference sequence). The V gene end was trimmed by 2 bases and the J gene end by 5 bases; junction bases not matched to a gene: 6. CDR3 length equals 14 residues. The CDR3 here is CAWSTSDRGYGYTF. The CDR3 nucleotides read TGTGCCTGGAGTACCTCGGACAGGGGATATGGCTACACCTTC.

This clone was observed once. This chain uses TRBV9 with TRBJ2-7, with TRBD1 matching over 7 bases. CDR1 and CDR2 from the germline V gene are SGDLS and YYNGEE. V shed 3 bases, J shed 0 bases, and the junction held 9 bases outside the gene matches. The CDR3 contains 16 residues. The CDR3 loop is CASSEGTGAGSYEQYF. Written as DNA, the CDR3 is TGTGCCAGCAGCGAGGGAACAGGGGCCGGCTCCTACGAGCAGTACTTC. Filled out from reference TRBV9 and TRBJ2-7, the complete variable domain reads DSGVTQTPKHLITATGQRVTLRCSPRSGDLSVYWYQQSLDQGLQFLIQYYNGEERAKGNILERFSAQQFPDLHSELNLSSLELGDSALYFCASSEGTGAGSYEQYFGPGTRLTVT.

This clone was seen once. V and J are TRBV4-1 and TRBJ2-1; 8 positions match TRBD2. Germline loops: CDR1 MGHRA, CDR2 YSYEKL. V was clipped by 3 bases and J by 7 bases; unmatched bases: 11. This CDR3 contains 16 residues. The DNA of the CDR3 is TGCGCCAGCAGCCACCTTGGGGCTAGCGGGTCAAATGAGCAGTTCTTC. It yields the protein CASSHLGASGSNEQFF.

The CDR3 coding sequence is TGTGCCAGCAGCTTCACAGGGGGCACTAATGAAAAACTGTTTTTT. This gives the protein CASSFTGGTNEKLFF. The chain recombines TRBV7-6 with TRBJ1-4, with 9 bases aligning to TRBD1. This CDR3 has 15 amino acids. Germline lookup yields CDR1 SGHVS and CDR2 FNYEAQ. The J segment lost 2 bases and the V segment lost 3 bases, leaving 1 base of the junction unmatched.

This clone was seen more than once but under ten times. The chain couples TRBV6-8 to TRBJ1-4; D remains unclear. With 5 bases removed from V and 6 bases from J, the gap between germline ends came to 10 bases. This CDR3 region has 13 residues. CDR1 is MNHGY, CDR2 SAAAGT, per germline. The CDR3 nucleotides read TGTGCCAGCAGTGAAAAGGAGCATGAAAAACTGTTTTTT. This encodes CASSEKEHEKLFF.

This clone was counted between two and nine times. CDR3 coding DNA: TGTGCCAGCAGTGAATGGGCGTACGAGCAGTACTTC. This encodes CASSEWAYEQYF. J is TRBJ2-7 and V is TRBV2; D is undetermined. CDR1 and CDR2 (germline): SNHLY, FYNNEI. The CDR3 totals 12 residues. Trimming pared 2 bases from V and 4 bases from J, leaving 6 bases between. The full variable domain, in which reference TRBV2 and TRBJ2-7 provide the parts outside the CDR3, is EPEVTQTPSHQVTQMGQEVILRCVPISNHLYFYWYRQILGQKVEFLVSFYNNEISEKSEIFDDQFSVERPDGSNFTLKIRSTKLEDSAMYFCASSEWAYEQYFGPGTRLTVT.

The chain is built from TRBV5-1 and TRBJ2-2; no definite D call. Germline CDR1 SGHRS, CDR2 YFSETQ. This CDR3 contains 13 residues. Trimming shortened V by 1 base and J by 7 bases, and 8 bases separated the two germline ends. The CDR3 sequence: CASSLSIGGELFF. CDR3 nucleotide sequence: TGCGCCAGCAGCTTGTCTATCGGCGGGGAGCTGTTTTTT.

The chain combines TRBV7-2 with TRBJ2-2; possible D gene TRBD2, 5 bases. This CDR3 contains 12 residues. Trimming removed 5 bases at V and 9 bases at J, with 10 bases between. Per germline, CDR1 SGHTA and CDR2 FQGNSA. The CDR3 spells CASSKDWRELFF. The CDR3 DNA sequence: TGTGCCAGCAGCAAGGACTGGAGGGAGCTGTTTTTT.

The chain uses TRBV10-3 and TRBJ2-5; no reliable D call. Germline CDR1 and CDR2: ENHRY and SYGVKD. V was clipped by 0 bases and J by 4 bases, with 12 bases between them. CDR3 size: 15 residues. The chain's CDR3 is CAISESAKYGETQYF. CDR3 coding DNA: TGTGCCATCAGTGAGTCCGCGAAGTATGGAGAGACCCAGTACTTC.

The chain couples TRBV19 to TRBJ1-1; 9 positions match TRBD1. The CDR3 runs 13 residues. V lost 8 bases, J lost 0 bases, and 1 base stayed unmatched. The germline gives CDR1 LNHDA, CDR2 SQIVND (reference sequence). CDR3 DNA sequence: TGTGCCAGTGGACAGGGGTTGAACACTGAAGCTTTCTTT. Translating it yields CASGQGLNTEAFF.

The chain recombines TRBV19 with TRBJ1-1, with a weak D call TRBD1 (5 bases). V lost 2 bases and J 4 bases, leaving 17 bases between the germline ends. This CDR3 has 16 amino acids. The germline gives CDR1 LNHDA, CDR2 SQIVND (reference sequence). The CDR3 coding sequence is TGTGCCAGTAGTATATTCCCCAGGGCGGGGACCACTGAAGCTTTCTTT. Protein: CASSIFPRAGTTEAFF.

This chain joins TRBV6-5 and TRBJ1-3; 7 bases are a match to TRBD1. Germline loops: CDR1 MNHEY, CDR2 SVGAGI. The CDR3 extends over 14 amino acids. The V gene end was trimmed by 6 bases and the J gene end by 4 bases; junction bases not matched to a gene: 6. The DNA for the CDR3 is TGTGCCAGCAGCCTAACAGGGGTCGGAAACACCATATATTTT. This codes for CASSLTGVGNTIYF.

The chain carries TRBV29-1 and TRBJ2-7; 9 nucleotides match TRBD2. Germline CDR1 is SQVTM and CDR2 is ANQGSEA. With 3 bases clipped from V and 1 base from J, the junction kept 4 bases outside the gene matches. The CDR3 spans 14 residues. CDR3 coding DNA: TGCAGCGTTGAGAAGCGGGGGGTATCCTACGAGCAGTACTTC. Encoded protein: CSVEKRGVSYEQYF.

The genes are TRBV2 and TRBJ2-7; TRBD2 is a possible D gene (6 bases). Germline CDR1 and CDR2: SNHLY and FYNNEI. V dropped 9 bases and J dropped 11 bases, with 20 bases sitting between them. CDR3 length: 12 residues. The CDR3 DNA follows: TGTGCCAGTAGCAGGCCCCCGGGACTTAAGTACTTC. This sequence encodes CASSRPPGLKYF.

The gene calls are TRBV6-6 and TRBJ2-1, with D tentatively TRBD2 (5 bases). The germline CDR1 and CDR2 sequences are MNHNY and SVGAGI (reference sequence). This CDR3 has 15 amino acids. Trimming removed 6 bases from V and 4 bases from J, with 16 bases in between. This CDR3 reads CASSPPGGPYNEQFF. Written as DNA, the CDR3 is TGTGCCAGCAGCCCCCCAGGAGGCCCTTACAATGAGCAGTTCTTC.

The chain employs TRBV7-9 and TRBJ2-1; 9 bases are shared with TRBD2. The ends lost 5 bases at V and 9 bases at J; junction bases unmatched: 11. Germline V gene data show CDR1 as SEHNR and CDR2 as FQNEAQ (reference sequence). The CDR3 totals 15 residues. CDR3 residues: CASSPFGTSLSEQFF. Here the CDR3 DNA reads TGTGCCAGCAGCCCCTTTGGGACTAGCCTTTCTGAGCAGTTCTTC.

The V and J genes are TRBV6-5 and TRBJ2-3; D might be TRBD2 (6 bases). Germline lookup yields CDR1 MNHEY and CDR2 SVGAGI. V lost 7 bases and J lost 0, with 8 bases in between. This CDR3 is built from 13 residues. DNA for the CDR3: TGTGCCAGCATAGCGGCAAGCACAGATACGCAGTATTTT. The encoded protein is CASIAASTDTQYF.

This rearrangement joins TRBV6-5 to TRBJ1-3, with a weak D call TRBD1 (6 bases). CDR1 is MNHEY and CDR2 is SVGAGI in the germline V gene. The CDR3 is made up of 16 amino acids. V lost 4 bases, J lost 3 bases, and 16 bases lay in between. CDR3 DNA: TGTGCCAGCAGTTGGAACAGGGAAATTTATGGAAACACCATATATTTT. Protein sequence: CASSWNREIYGNTIYF.

V and J are TRBV28 and TRBJ2-1, with D unresolved. Trimming removed 1 base at V and 7 bases at J, with 5 bases between. CDR3 length: 12 residues. CDR1 and CDR2 (germline): MDHEN, SYDVKM. The CDR3 DNA reads TGTGCCAGCAGTTTATTAGTTAATGAGCAGTTCTTC. Protein sequence: CASSLLVNEQFF.

This chain links TRBV5-1 with TRBJ2-2, with D possibly being TRBD2 (5 bases). The germline V gene has CDR1 SGHRS and CDR2 YFSETQ. Trimming removed 7 bases from V and 7 bases from J, with 17 bases in between. CDR3 size: 14 residues. CDR3 nucleotides: TGCGCCAGCCTACGGGGTGGAGGCGACGGGGAGCTGTTTTTT. It translates to CASLRGGGDGELFF.

This clone was seen once. An end of the junction differs from the germline gene, which may be a read error. The V call is TRBV11-2, the J call TRBJ2-3, with D maybe TRBD2 (8 bases). Germline CDR1 and CDR2: SGHAT and FQNNGV. This CDR3 comprises 17 residues. In DNA, the CDR3 is TGTGTCAGCAGCCAGGGGGTCGTGCGGGGGGGCACAGATACGCAGTATTTT. This gives the protein CVSSQGVVRGGTDTQYF.

The chain links TRBV5-1 to TRBJ2-2; 9 bases agree with TRBD2. The CDR3 runs 16 residues. The ends lost 4 bases at V and 2 bases at J; junction bases unmatched: 6. Germline CDR1 and CDR2: SGHRS and YFSETQ. DNA for the CDR3: TGCGCCAGCAGCCCAGCCCTAGCGGGAAACACCGGGGAGCTGTTTTTT. It is translated as CASSPALAGNTGELFF.

The table lists this clone with a few counts. The V call is TRBV6-5, the J call TRBJ1-6; TRBD1 matches at 9 bases. The trim removed 5 bases at V and 8 bases at J, leaving 7 bases unmatched. Germline loops: CDR1 MNHEY, CDR2 SVGAGI. The CDR3 extends over 15 amino acids. In DNA form, the CDR3 reads TGTGCCAGCAGTCTCGGGGGGACAGGGTATTCACCCCTCCACTTT. It yields the protein CASSLGGTGYSPLHF.

This clone was recorded a few times. The chain recombines TRBV5-4 with TRBJ2-5, with 8 positions matching TRBD2. Germline V gene data show CDR1 as SGHNT and CDR2 as YYREEE (reference sequence). The CDR3 is 13 residues long. V trimming: 4 bases; J trimming: 5 bases; junction bases outside the gene matches: 4. The DNA of the CDR3 is TGTGCCAGCAGCACCCGACTAGCGGAGACCCAGTACTTC. This sequence encodes CASSTRLAETQYF.

The chain links TRBV5-1 to TRBJ1-1; D perhaps matches TRBD1 (5 bases). The CDR3 covers 13 residues. Germline V lookup: CDR1 SGHRS, CDR2 YFSETQ. Trimming cost V 2 bases and J 6 bases, with 11 bases left between them. The CDR3 region has the DNA TGCGCCAGCAGCTTCGCGGGGCCCCCTGAAGCTTTCTTT. Translating gives CASSFAGPPEAFF.

The rearrangement joins TRBV9 to TRBJ2-5, with D unresolved. Deletions cut 0 bases from V and 4 bases from J, with 7 bases between. CDR3 length: 13 residues. CDR1 SGDLS and CDR2 YYNGEE come from the germline V gene. CDR3 DNA sequence: TGTGCCAGCAGCGTAGCAGCGACAGAGACCCAGTACTTC. Amino acids: CASSVAATETQYF. The complete variable domain, with remaining parts taken from reference TRBV9 and TRBJ2-5, reads DSGVTQTPKHLITATGQRVTLRCSPRSGDLSVYWYQQSLDQGLQFLIQYYNGEERAKGNILERFSAQQFPDLHSELNLSSLELGDSALYFCASSVAATETQYFGPGTRLLVL.

J is TRBJ2-3 and V is TRBV4-1; 8 positions match TRBD2. The CDR3 is 17 residues long. The germline V gene encodes CDR1 MGHRA and CDR2 YSYEKL. J was trimmed by 1 base and V by 1 base; bases with no gene match: 7. The CDR3 coding sequence is TGCGCCAGCAGCCAAGGGGATAGCGGGGATGGCACAGATACGCAGTATTTT. This codes for CASSQGDSGDGTDTQYF.

V gene TRBV18 combines with J gene TRBJ2-1; 13 bases line up with TRBD2. J lost 2 bases, V lost 5 bases, and 3 bases had no gene match. This CDR3 is 16 amino acids long. Germline V gene data show CDR1 as KGHSH and CDR2 as LQKENI. Here the CDR3 DNA reads TGTGCCAGCTCATCCGGGACTAGCGGGACCTACAATGAGCAGTTCTTC. Translating it yields CASSSGTSGTYNEQFF.

This sequence joins TRBV18 and TRBJ1-1, with a weak D call TRBD1 (5 bases). The germline V gene has CDR1 KGHSH and CDR2 LQKENI. The V end was cut by 3 bases, the J end by 0 bases, with 8 bases between. This CDR3 contains 14 residues. CDR3 protein: CASSPGPLNTEAFF. The CDR3 DNA is TGTGCCAGCTCACCGGGGCCCTTGAACACTGAAGCTTTCTTT.

The V and J genes are TRBV30 and TRBJ2-1; 10 bases are a match to TRBD2. CDR3 length: 13 amino acids. Germline assignment: CDR1 GTSNPN and CDR2 SVGIG (reference sequence). The junction had 5 bases not matched to a gene; V was cut back by 4 bases and J by 8 bases. CDR3: CAWMPSGSYEQFF. The CDR3 region has the DNA TGTGCCTGGATGCCTAGCGGGAGCTATGAGCAGTTCTTC.